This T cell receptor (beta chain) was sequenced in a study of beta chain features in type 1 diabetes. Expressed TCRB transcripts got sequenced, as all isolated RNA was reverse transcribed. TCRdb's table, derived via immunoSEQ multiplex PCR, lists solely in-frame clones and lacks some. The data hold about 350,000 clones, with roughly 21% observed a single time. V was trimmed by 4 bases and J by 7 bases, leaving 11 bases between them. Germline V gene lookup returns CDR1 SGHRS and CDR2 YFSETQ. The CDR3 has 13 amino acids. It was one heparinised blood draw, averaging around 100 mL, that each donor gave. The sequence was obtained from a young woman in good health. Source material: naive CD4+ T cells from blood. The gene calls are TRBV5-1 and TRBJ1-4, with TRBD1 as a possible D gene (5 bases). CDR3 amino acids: CASSQGHLEKLFF. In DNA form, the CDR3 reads TGCGCCAGCAGCCAAGGACACCTTGAAAAACTGTTTTTT.